Presented here are 32 T cell receptor beta chains from one specimen sequenced in a study of T cells after yellow fever vaccination. TCRdb itself ran the 5' RACE reads through MiXCR, one entry per CDR3 protein. Of 130,000 or so distinct CDR3 sequences listed, 13% to 15% are singletons. The sample here was CD8+ T cells sorted from PBMCs, taken 5 days after the yellow fever booster vaccination. These receptors were obtained from a young man who received the YFV17D yellow fever vaccine.

DNA for the CDR3: TGTGCCAGCAGAGTTCGCAGGGTAACCCAAAACATTCAGTACTTC. Its translation: CASRVRRVTQNIQYF. The gene calls are TRBV5-6 and TRBJ2-4; D may be TRBD1 (5 bases). Trimming took 5 bases from V and 5 from J, leaving 17 bases between them. Looked up from germline, CDR1 is SGHDT and CDR2 is YYEEEE. The CDR3 spans 15 residues.

This clonotype has ten or more counts. The chain joins TRBV4-1 to TRBJ1-5; no clear D. Trimming stripped 2 bases from V and 7 bases from J, with 18 bases between. This CDR3 is built from 16 residues. Germline loops: CDR1 MGHRA, CDR2 YSYEKL. The CDR3, as DNA: TGCGCCAGCAGCCAACTCCCACTCGGAGGGTGGCAGCCCCAGCATTTT. This translates into CASSQLPLGGWQPQHF.

Regarding this clonotype: Germline and junction disagree at one end, which may indicate a read error. The chain links TRBV5-1 to TRBJ1-3; D perhaps matches TRBD1 (5 bases). Germline V gives CDR1 SGHRS, CDR2 YFSETQ. CDR3 length: 19 amino acids. In DNA, the CDR3 is TGCGCCAGCAGCTCAGAAACAGGTTTTATGGATAGCTCTGGAAGCACCATATATTTT. It translates to CASSSETGFMDSSGSTIYF.

The V gene is TRBV4-2, the J gene TRBJ2-7; D is uncertain. CDR3 size: 13 residues. Germline V lookup: CDR1 LGHNA, CDR2 YNFKEQ. The V gene lost 1 base and the J gene lost 3 bases, with 7 bases spanning the gap. CDR3 nucleotide sequence: TGTGCCAGCAGCCAAGTGGGAAACTACGAGCAGTACTTC. Residues: CASSQVGNYEQYF.

This clonotype was found many times. The J gene is TRBJ2-7, the V gene TRBV3-1; 11 positions agree with TRBD2. V dropped 5 bases and J dropped 3; count of bases not matched to a gene: 3. Germline V lookup: CDR1 LGHDT, CDR2 YNNKEL (reference sequence). This CDR3 has 14 amino acids. CDR3 amino acids: CASSSGTSGYEQYF. The CDR3 bases are TGTGCCAGCAGCTCCGGGACTAGCGGCTACGAGCAGTACTTC.

This clonotype was picked up a small number of times. The rearrangement joins TRBV6-2 or TRBV6-3 to TRBJ2-1, with D unclear. The CDR3 sequence is 15 residues long. V was cut by 0 bases and J by 2 bases, with 8 bases left in between. From germline, CDR1 is MNHEY and CDR2 SVGEGT. The CDR3, as DNA: TGTGCCAGCAGTTACTCAGCACAGACCTACAATGAGCAGTTCTTC. This codes for CASSYSAQTYNEQFF.

This clonotype was observed a few times. The rearrangement joins TRBV6-2 or TRBV6-3 to TRBJ1-1, with D possibly matching TRBD1 (6 bases). This CDR3 is built from 14 residues. Germline lookup yields CDR1 MNHEY and CDR2 SVGEGT. The ends were cut back, 7 bases at V and 5 bases at J, with 17 bases in the middle. CDR3 amino acids: CASKTERGYTEAFF. As DNA, the CDR3 is TGTGCCAGCAAAACCGAGAGGGGGTATACTGAAGCTTTCTTT.

V and J are TRBV29-1 and TRBJ2-6; D might be TRBD2 (5 bases). CDR1 SQVTM and CDR2 ANQGSEA come from the germline V gene. Trimming took 3 bases from V and 1 from J, leaving 7 bases between them. CDR3 length: 14 amino acids. As DNA, the CDR3 is TGCAGCGTTGAGCGGGTTTCTGGGGCCAACGTCCTGACTTTC. This gives the protein CSVERVSGANVLTF.

The gene calls are TRBV7-3 and TRBJ1-1; D is unresolved. Germline-derived CDR1 and CDR2 are SGHTA and FQGTGA. V was pared by 5 bases and J by 0 bases, with 10 bases between. This CDR3 has 14 residues. CDR3 sequence reads: CASSTGPMNTEAFF. The CDR3 DNA reads TGTGCCAGCAGCACTGGACCGATGAACACTGAAGCTTTCTTT. Full variable domain (missing parts from reference TRBV7-3 and TRBJ1-1): GAGVSQTPSNKVTEKGKYVELRCDPISGHTALYWYRQSLGQGPEFLIYFQGTGAADDSGLPNDRFFAVRPEGSVSTLKIQRTERGDSAVYLCASSTGPMNTEAFFGQGTRLTVV.

V gene TRBV10-3 combines with J gene TRBJ1-5; D uncertain. Looked up from germline, CDR1 is ENHRY and CDR2 is SYGVKD. This CDR3 has 14 amino acids. Trimming took off 0 bases at V and 7 bases at J, with 10 bases between the two ends. The CDR3 sequence: CAISESGGGQPQHF. In nucleotides, the CDR3 is TGTGCCATCAGTGAGTCAGGAGGTGGGCAGCCCCAGCATTTT.

In its sample, this clonotype was seen a few times. The chain joins TRBV24-1 to TRBJ2-2; weak D call: TRBD1 (6 bases). Germline V gene data show CDR1 as KGHDR and CDR2 as SFDVKD. The CDR3 contains 16 residues. Trimming took 1 base from V and 2 from J, leaving 10 bases between them. The CDR3 spells CATSDLTGPNTGELFF. DNA for the CDR3: TGTGCCACCAGTGATTTAACAGGGCCCAACACCGGGGAGCTGTTTTTT.

The chain has TRBV5-4 and TRBJ2-7; 10 nucleotides align to TRBD1. Germline trimming cut 0 bases from V and 3 bases from J; bases unmatched to any gene: 9. Per the germline V gene, CDR1 is SGHNT and CDR2 is YYREEE (reference sequence). The CDR3 contains 17 residues. CDR3 DNA sequence: TGTGCCAGCAGCTTGGTGGGACAGGGGATATCCCGCTACGAGCAGTACGTC. It specifies CASSLVGQGISRYEQYV.

This clonotype came up a few times. The chain is built from TRBV6-2 or TRBV6-3 and TRBJ2-5; 7 nucleotides line up with TRBD1. V lost 10 bases to trimming and J lost 2 bases; unmatched junction nucleotides: 10. This CDR3 spans 14 amino acids. The germline V gene has CDR1 MNHEY and CDR2 SVGEGT. The CDR3 coding sequence is TGTGCCACCACCATCGACAGGGAACAAGAGACCCAGTACTTC. Translation gives CATTIDREQETQYF.

Only a few counts were recorded for this clonotype. The chain is built from TRBV10-2 and TRBJ2-7, with a weak D call TRBD2 (5 bases). V was cut by 4 bases and J by 4 bases, with 11 bases left in between. The CDR3 is 13 amino acids. Germline V lookup: CDR1 WSHSY, CDR2 SAAADI. The DNA for the CDR3 is TGCGCCAGCAGTGTGGGAGCTAAATACGAGCAGTACTTC. The encoded protein is CASSVGAKYEQYF.

This sequence joins TRBV27 and TRBJ2-7; D is possibly TRBD1 (6 bases). V lost 0 bases, J lost 4 bases, and 13 bases lay in between. The CDR3 runs 15 residues. Germline V gives CDR1 MNHEY, CDR2 SMNVEV (reference sequence). The CDR3 DNA sequence: TGTGCCAGCAGTTTATCCCTACAGGGAGCATACGAGCAGTACTTC. It is translated as CASSLSLQGAYEQYF.

A few counts support this clonotype. V gene TRBV19 combines with J gene TRBJ2-3; D uncertain. The V gene lost 3 bases and the J gene lost 7 bases, with 5 bases spanning the gap. Germline CDR1 reads LNHDA; CDR2 reads SQIVND (reference sequence). The CDR3 contains 11 residues. CDR3 DNA sequence: TGTGCCAGTAGTATTGAGTATACGCAGTATTTT. This gives the protein CASSIEYTQYF.

This clonotype has a handful of counts. CDR3 in DNA: TGTGCCATCAGTGCGGGACAGGGGAACGAGCAGTACTTC. It is translated as CAISAGQGNEQYF. The rearrangement joins TRBV10-3 to TRBJ2-7; 10 positions agree with TRBD1. The CDR3 contains 13 residues. J gave up 5 bases and V 4 bases, and 2 bases lay outside the gene matches. Germline CDR1 is ENHRY and CDR2 is SYGVKD.

This clonotype has a handful of counts. The rearrangement links TRBV4-3 to TRBJ2-3; maybe TRBD2 (6 bases). Deletions cut 0 bases from V and 7 bases from J, with 17 bases between. CDR1 and CDR2 (germline): LGHNA, YSLEER. This CDR3 is 16 amino acids long. CDR3 in amino acids: CASSQDWGDRENTQYF. The CDR3 bases are TGCGCCAGCAGCCAAGATTGGGGGGATCGGGAGAATACGCAGTATTTT.

This clonotype was seen ten or more times. The chain uses TRBV13 and TRBJ2-7; tentatively, D is TRBD2 (5 bases). The CDR3 is 14 amino acids. The V and J ends lost 0 bases and 1 base respectively, with 7 bases between them. The V gene's germline CDR1 is PRHDT and CDR2 FYEKMQ (reference sequence). The CDR3 DNA sequence: TGTGCCAGCAGCTTAGGGTCGGGATCCTACGAGCAGTACTTC. Translating gives CASSLGSGSYEQYF.

This clonotype was recorded only once. The genes are TRBV4-1 and TRBJ2-7; no clear D gene. The length of the CDR3 is 13 residues. Germline assignment: CDR1 MGHRA and CDR2 YSYEKL. V dropped 0 bases and J dropped 2 bases, with 5 bases sitting between them. Written as DNA, the CDR3 is TGCGCCAGCAGCCAAGATGGCACCTACGAGCAGTACGTC. Translated: CASSQDGTYEQYV.

The chain couples TRBV5-6 to TRBJ1-2, with D uncertain. The CDR3 is made up of 12 amino acids. Trimming shortened V by 6 bases and J by 2 bases, and 8 bases separated the two germline ends. CDR1 is SGHDT and CDR2 is YYEEEE in the germline V gene. CDR3 region: CASTDGNYGYTF. In DNA form, the CDR3 reads TGTGCCAGCACCGACGGAAACTATGGCTACACCTTC.

This clonotype was found a few times. The rearrangement links TRBV27 to TRBJ2-1; possible D gene TRBD2, 7 bases. Germline V gene data show CDR1 as MNHEY and CDR2 as SMNVEV (reference sequence). The CDR3 is made up of 14 amino acids. Trimming cost V 11 bases and J 8 bases, with 22 bases left between them. The CDR3 region has the DNA TGTGCCGGACAAAGGGGGGGGGCCCGGGATGAGCAGTTCTTC. Protein: CAGQRGGARDEQFF.

There are a few counts of this clonotype. The V call is TRBV5-5, the J call TRBJ2-3; D is unclear. Trimming took off 9 bases at V and 6 bases at J, with 20 bases between the two ends. From germline, CDR1 is SGHKS and CDR2 YYEKEE (reference sequence). The CDR3 spans 14 residues. The chain's CDR3 is CAIPPPPGMDTQYF. DNA for the CDR3: TGTGCCATCCCCCCCCCCCCGGGTATGGATACGCAGTATTTT.

The sample holds a few counts of this clonotype. CDR3 residues: CASSPRGRGETQYF. The CDR3 nucleotides are TGTGCCAGCAGCCCCAGGGGGCGCGGAGAGACCCAGTACTTC. The V and J genes are TRBV7-8 and TRBJ2-5; 8 positions agree with TRBD1. V trimming: 5 bases; J trimming: 4 bases; junction bases outside the gene matches: 6. Germline-derived CDR1 and CDR2 are SGHVS and FQNEAQ. The CDR3 spans 14 residues.

The sample holds a few counts of this clonotype. V is TRBV6-6 and J is TRBJ2-4, with D perhaps matching TRBD1 (6 bases). This CDR3 contains 16 residues. V dropped 4 bases and J dropped 1 base, with 14 bases sitting between them. CDR1 is MNHNY and CDR2 is SVGAGI in the germline V gene (reference sequence). This chain's CDR3 is CASSSSGVEAKNIQYF. CDR3 in DNA: TGTGCCAGCAGTTCTTCAGGGGTCGAGGCCAAAAACATTCAGTACTTC.

V and J are TRBV12-3 or TRBV12-4 and TRBJ2-3; D is possibly TRBD1 or TRBD2 (5 bases each). The CDR3 has 14 residues. Trimming took 4 bases from V and 4 from J, leaving 12 bases between them. The CDR3 spells CASSSRGRADTQYF. The CDR3 DNA sequence: TGTGCCAGCAGTTCGAGGGGTAGGGCAGATACGCAGTATTTT.

This clonotype has only a few counts. The chain carries TRBV7-9 and TRBJ2-4, with D hard to call. CDR1 and CDR2 (germline): SEHNR, FQNEAQ (reference sequence). The CDR3 totals 11 residues. V was shortened by 4 bases and J by 13 bases, with 11 bases between the two germline ends. CDR3 sequence reads: CASSSSAVQYF. The CDR3, as DNA: TGTGCCAGCAGCTCCTCCGCGGTACAGTACTTC.

In its sample, this clonotype was seen a few times. The chain has TRBV6-4 and TRBJ2-5; 11 bases line up with TRBD2. V shed 6 bases and J 3 bases; nucleotides not matched to a gene: 6. Germline V lookup: CDR1 MRHNA, CDR2 SNTAGT. This CDR3 contains 15 residues. The CDR3 protein is CASSLTSGGKETQYF. In nucleotides, the CDR3 is TGTGCCAGCAGCCTAACTAGCGGGGGAAAAGAGACCCAGTACTTC.

The CDR3 nucleotides read TGTGCCACCAGCCCGGAAACCGGGGAGCTGTTTTTT. Translating gives CATSPETGELFF. This chain links TRBV15 with TRBJ2-2; D not certain. The length of the CDR3 is 12 residues. In germline, CDR1 is LNHNV, CDR2 YYDKDF (reference sequence). The ends were cut back, 5 bases at V and 5 bases at J, with 6 bases in the middle.

J is TRBJ2-5 and V is TRBV7-9; 13 nucleotides agree with TRBD2. Germline-derived CDR1 and CDR2 are SEHNR and FQNEAQ (reference sequence). The CDR3 is made up of 15 amino acids. V shed 5 bases, J shed 2 bases, and the junction held 2 bases outside the gene matches. The CDR3 region is CASSATSGGQETQYF. The DNA for the CDR3 is TGTGCCAGCAGCGCGACTAGCGGGGGGCAAGAGACCCAGTACTTC.

This clonotype was picked up a small number of times. The chain combines TRBV4-2 with TRBJ2-1; 9 bases align to TRBD2. The CDR3 loop spans 17 amino acids. Germline values: CDR1 LGHNA, CDR2 YNFKEQ. V gave up 0 bases and J gave up 7 bases; unmatched junction bases: 10. Here the CDR3 reads CASSQDQSGGIRNEQFF. The CDR3 DNA is TGTGCCAGCAGCCAAGATCAGAGCGGGGGGATAAGAAATGAGCAGTTCTTC.

This chain links TRBV4-2 with TRBJ2-7, with 8 positions matching TRBD2. The CDR3 runs to 14 residues. Germline V gene data show CDR1 as LGHNA and CDR2 as YNFKEQ. The J segment lost 3 bases and the V segment lost 4 bases, leaving 5 bases of the junction unmatched. CDR3 nucleotide sequence: TGTGCCAGCAGCCCCGCGGGGGGTTACTACGAGCAGTACTTC. It specifies CASSPAGGYYEQYF.